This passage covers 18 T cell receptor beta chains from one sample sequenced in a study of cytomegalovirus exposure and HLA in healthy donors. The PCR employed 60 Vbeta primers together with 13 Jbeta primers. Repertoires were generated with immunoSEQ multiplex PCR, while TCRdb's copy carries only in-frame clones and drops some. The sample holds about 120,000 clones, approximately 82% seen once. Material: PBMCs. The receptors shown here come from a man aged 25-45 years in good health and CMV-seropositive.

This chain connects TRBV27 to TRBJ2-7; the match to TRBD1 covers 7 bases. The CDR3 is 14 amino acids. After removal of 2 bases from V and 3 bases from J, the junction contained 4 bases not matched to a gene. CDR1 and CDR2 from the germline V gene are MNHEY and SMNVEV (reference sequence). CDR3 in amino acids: CASSLKSGGYEQYF. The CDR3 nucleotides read TGTGCCAGCAGTTTAAAGTCAGGGGGCTACGAGCAGTACTTC.

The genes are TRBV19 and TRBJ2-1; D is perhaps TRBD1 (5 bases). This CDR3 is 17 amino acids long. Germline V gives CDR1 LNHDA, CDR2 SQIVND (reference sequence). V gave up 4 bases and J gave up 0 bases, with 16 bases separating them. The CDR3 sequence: CASSSYPTDGSYNEQFF. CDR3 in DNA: TGTGCCAGTAGTAGCTATCCGACAGACGGCTCCTACAATGAGCAGTTCTTC.

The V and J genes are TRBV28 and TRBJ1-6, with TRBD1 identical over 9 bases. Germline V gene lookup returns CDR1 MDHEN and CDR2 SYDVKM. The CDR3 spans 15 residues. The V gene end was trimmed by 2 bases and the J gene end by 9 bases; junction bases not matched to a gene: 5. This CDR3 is CASSLRDREGSPLHF. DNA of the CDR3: TGTGCCAGCAGTTTAAGGGACAGGGAGGGTTCACCCCTCCACTTT.

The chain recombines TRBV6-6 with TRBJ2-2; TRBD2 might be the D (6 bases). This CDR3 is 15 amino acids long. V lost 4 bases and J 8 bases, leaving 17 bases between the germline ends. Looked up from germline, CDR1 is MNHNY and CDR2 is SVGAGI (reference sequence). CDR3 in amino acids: CASSFPGTSKGELFF. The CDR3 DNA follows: TGTGCCAGCAGTTTCCCCGGGACTTCCAAGGGGGAGCTGTTTTTT.

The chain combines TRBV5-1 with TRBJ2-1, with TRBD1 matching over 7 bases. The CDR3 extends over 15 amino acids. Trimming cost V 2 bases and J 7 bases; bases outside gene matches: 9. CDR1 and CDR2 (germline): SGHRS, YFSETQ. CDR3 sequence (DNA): TGCGCCAGCAGCTTAGGGACAGAGGGCGGGAATGAGCAGTTCTTC. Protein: CASSLGTEGGNEQFF. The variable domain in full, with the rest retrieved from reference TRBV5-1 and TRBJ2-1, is KAGVTQTPRYLIKTRGQQVTLSCSPISGHRSVSWYQQTPGQGLQFLFEYFSETQRNKGNFPGRFSGRQFSNSRSEMNVSTLELGDSALYLCASSLGTEGGNEQFFGPGTRLTVL.

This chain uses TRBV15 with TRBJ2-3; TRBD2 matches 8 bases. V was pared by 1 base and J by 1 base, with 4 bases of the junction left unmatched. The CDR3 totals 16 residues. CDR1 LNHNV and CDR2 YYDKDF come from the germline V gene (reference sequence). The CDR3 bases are TGTGCCACCAGCAGAGGCATTAGCGGGGGCACAGATACGCAGTATTTT. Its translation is CATSRGISGGTDTQYF.

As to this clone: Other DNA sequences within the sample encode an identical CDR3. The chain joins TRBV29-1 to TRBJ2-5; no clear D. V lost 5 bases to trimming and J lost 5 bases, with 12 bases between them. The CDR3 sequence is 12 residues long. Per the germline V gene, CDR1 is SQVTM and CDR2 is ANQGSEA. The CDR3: CSVLYQVETQYF. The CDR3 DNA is TGCAGCGTTCTATACCAGGTGGAGACCCAGTACTTC.

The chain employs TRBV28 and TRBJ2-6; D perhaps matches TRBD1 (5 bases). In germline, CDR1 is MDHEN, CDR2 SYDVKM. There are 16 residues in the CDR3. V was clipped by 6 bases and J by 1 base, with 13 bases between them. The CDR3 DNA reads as TGTGCCAGCAGACCCAGGGAAAGGTCTGGGGCCAACGTCCTGACTTTC. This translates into CASRPRERSGANVLTF.

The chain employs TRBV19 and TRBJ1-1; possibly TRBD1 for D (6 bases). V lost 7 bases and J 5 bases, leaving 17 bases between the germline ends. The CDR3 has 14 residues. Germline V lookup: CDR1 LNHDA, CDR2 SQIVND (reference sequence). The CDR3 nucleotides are TGTGCCAGTAAATTTGGGGGGGCTGAGACTGAAGCTTTCTTT. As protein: CASKFGGAETEAFF.

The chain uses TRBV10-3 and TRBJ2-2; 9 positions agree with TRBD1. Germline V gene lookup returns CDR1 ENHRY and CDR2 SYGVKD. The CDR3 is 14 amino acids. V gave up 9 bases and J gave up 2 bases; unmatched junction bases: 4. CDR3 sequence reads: CAIDRGTNTGELFF. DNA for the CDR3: TGTGCCATAGACAGGGGGACCAACACCGGGGAGCTGTTTTTT.

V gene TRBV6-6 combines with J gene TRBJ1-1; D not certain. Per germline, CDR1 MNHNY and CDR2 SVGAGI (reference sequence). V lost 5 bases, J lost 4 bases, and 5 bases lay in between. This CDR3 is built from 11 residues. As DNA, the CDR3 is TGTGCCAGCAGTGCCGGCACTGAAGCTTTCTTT. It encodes CASSAGTEAFF.

DNA of the CDR3: TGTGCCAGCAGGACGGAGGGGATGAACACTGAAGCTTTCTTT. Residues: CASRTEGMNTEAFF. The rearrangement joins TRBV2 to TRBJ1-1; D is perhaps TRBD1 (5 bases). The ends were cut back, 6 bases at V and 0 bases at J, with 11 bases in the middle. This CDR3 comprises 14 residues. Germline lookup yields CDR1 SNHLY and CDR2 FYNNEI.

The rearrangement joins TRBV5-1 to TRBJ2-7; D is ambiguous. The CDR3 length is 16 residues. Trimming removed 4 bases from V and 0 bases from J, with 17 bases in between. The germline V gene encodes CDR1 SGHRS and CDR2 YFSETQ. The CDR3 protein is CASSLDASASSYEQYV. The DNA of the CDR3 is TGCGCCAGCAGCCTGGATGCTAGTGCGAGCTCCTACGAGCAGTACGTC.

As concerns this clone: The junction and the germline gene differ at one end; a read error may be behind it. CDR3 bases: TGTGCCAGCTCATCAAGGACAGGGGGCGCAGATGCGCAGTATTTT. As protein: CASSSRTGGADAQYF. The J gene is TRBJ2-3, the V gene TRBV18; 11 bases align to TRBD1. The CDR3 covers 15 residues. CDR1 KGHSH and CDR2 LQKENI come from the germline V gene.

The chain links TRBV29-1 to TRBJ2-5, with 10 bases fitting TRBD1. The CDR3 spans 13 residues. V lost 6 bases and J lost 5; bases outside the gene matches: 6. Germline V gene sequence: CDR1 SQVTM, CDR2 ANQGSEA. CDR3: CSVGQGRGETQYF. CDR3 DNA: TGCAGCGTGGGACAGGGGCGCGGGGAGACCCAGTACTTC.

The CDR3 bases are TGTGCCAGCAGTTGGCCGGGGTCGCTTGTGAATGAGCAGTTCTTC. Residues: CASSWPGSLVNEQFF. This sequence joins TRBV28 and TRBJ2-1; D is possibly TRBD2 (5 bases). The CDR3 contains 15 residues. Germline CDR1 reads MDHEN; CDR2 reads SYDVKM. The V end lost 4 bases, the J end lost 7 bases, and 17 bases lay between the germline ends.

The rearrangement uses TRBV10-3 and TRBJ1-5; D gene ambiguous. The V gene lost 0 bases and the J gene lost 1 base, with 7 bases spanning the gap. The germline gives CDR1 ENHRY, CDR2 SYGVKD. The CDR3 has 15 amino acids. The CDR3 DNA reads TGTGCCATCAGTGAGTCTGTGGAGAGCAATCAGCCCCAGCATTTT. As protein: CAISESVESNQPQHF.

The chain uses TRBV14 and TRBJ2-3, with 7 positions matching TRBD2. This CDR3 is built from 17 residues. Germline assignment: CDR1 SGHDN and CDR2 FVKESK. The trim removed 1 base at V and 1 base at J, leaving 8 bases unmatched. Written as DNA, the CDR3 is TGTGCCAGCAGCCAAGTCGCGCTTCTAGCGGGCACAGATACGCAGTATTTT. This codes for CASSQVALLAGTDTQYF.